Following are 9 T cell receptor beta chains from one sample sequenced in a study of T cells in localized non-small cell lung cancer. Sequencing was performed with immunoSEQ multiplex PCR; in TCRdb, only in-frame clones are kept and a portion is missing. Among nearly 6,000 clones listed, around 21% were seen once. Sequencing was performed on lung tumor tissue, taken before any cancer treatment. These receptors all come from a female donor older than 55 with stage I lung adenocarcinoma.

The chain recombines TRBV9 with TRBJ2-2, with TRBD1 matching 10 bases. The CDR3 is 15 residues long. Germline V lookup: CDR1 SGDLS, CDR2 YYNGEE. V trimming: 5 bases; J trimming: 6 bases; junction bases outside the gene matches: 7. CDR3 DNA: TGTGCCAGCAGGCAGACAGGGGGCTTGGCCGGGGAGCTGTTTTTT. Protein sequence: CASRQTGGLAGELFF.

This rearrangement joins TRBV5-1 to TRBJ2-7; tentative D call: TRBD2 (6 bases). The CDR3 runs 16 residues. The V end lost 4 bases, the J end lost 3 bases, and 20 bases lay between the germline ends. Germline CDR1 reads SGHRS; CDR2 reads YFSETQ. The CDR3 DNA follows: TGCGCCAGCAGCGAGGGACCTCCGACCGGGGGCTACGAGCAGTACTTC. This codes for CASSEGPPTGGYEQYF.

The chain recombines TRBV18 with TRBJ1-1; D may be TRBD1 (6 bases). This CDR3 is 15 amino acids long. Trimming cost V 2 bases and J 0 bases, with 10 bases left between them. Germline V CDR1 and CDR2: KGHSH, LQKENI. The CDR3 here is CASSPRGGLNTEAFF. The CDR3 DNA sequence: TGTGCCAGCTCACCAAGGGGGGGTTTGAACACTGAAGCTTTCTTT.

This rearrangement joins TRBV19 to TRBJ2-6, with TRBD1 matching 9 bases. With 6 bases clipped from V and 0 bases from J, the junction kept 9 bases outside the gene matches. The CDR3 sequence is 18 residues long. Germline CDR1 and CDR2: LNHDA and SQIVND (reference sequence). In DNA, the CDR3 is TGTGCCAGTAGCCCTTTGGGGACAGGGACCTCTGGGGCCAACGTCCTGACTTTC. This encodes CASSPLGTGTSGANVLTF.

This clone was observed at least ten times. This sequence joins TRBV7-5 and TRBJ2-7; the table's D call, TRBD2, has no DNA check behind it. TRBV7-5 is assigned pseudogene status. The CDR3 spans 14 residues. CDR3 amino acids: CASSLGGVGYEQYF. In nucleotides, the CDR3 is TGTGCCAGCAGCTTGGGGGGGGTAGGCTACGAGCAGTACTTC.

The rearrangement joins TRBV30 to TRBJ2-1; TRBD2 matches 7 bases. V lost 5 bases to trimming and J lost 3 bases; unmatched junction nucleotides: 10. Germline loops: CDR1 GTSNPN, CDR2 SVGIG (reference sequence). The CDR3 is 15 residues long. The CDR3 here is CAWASWAGVYNEQFF. CDR3 nucleotide sequence: TGTGCCTGGGCCTCTTGGGCGGGAGTCTACAATGAGCAGTTCTTC.

This clone has a handful of counts. The rearrangement joins TRBV28 to TRBJ2-1; the match to TRBD2 covers 11 bases. This CDR3 comprises 15 residues. V shed 2 bases and J 8 bases; nucleotides not matched to a gene: 5. Looked up from germline, CDR1 is MDHEN and CDR2 is SYDVKM. Written as DNA, the CDR3 is TGTGCCAGCAGTTTACCCTCTAGCGGGAGGCATGAGCAGTTCTTC. Encoded protein: CASSLPSSGRHEQFF.

This clone was found many times. The V and J genes are TRBV11-3 and TRBJ1-2; D is unresolved. CDR1 is SGHNT, CDR2 YENEEA, per germline. The CDR3 totals 16 residues. Trimming took 5 bases from V and 6 from J, leaving 22 bases between them. CDR3 in amino acids: CASSPQGATEWDGYTF. CDR3 in DNA: TGTGCCAGCAGCCCCCAAGGTGCCACAGAGTGGGATGGCTACACCTTC.

The V and J genes are TRBV29-1 and TRBJ2-7; 12 nucleotides agree with TRBD2. After removal of 7 bases from V and 2 bases from J, the junction contained 9 bases not matched to a gene. CDR3 length: 15 amino acids. Germline V gene data show CDR1 as SQVTM and CDR2 as ANQGSEA. The CDR3 here is CSAPCRTSGTYEQYF. The CDR3 DNA sequence: TGCAGCGCCCCCTGCAGGACTAGCGGGACCTACGAGCAGTACTTC.